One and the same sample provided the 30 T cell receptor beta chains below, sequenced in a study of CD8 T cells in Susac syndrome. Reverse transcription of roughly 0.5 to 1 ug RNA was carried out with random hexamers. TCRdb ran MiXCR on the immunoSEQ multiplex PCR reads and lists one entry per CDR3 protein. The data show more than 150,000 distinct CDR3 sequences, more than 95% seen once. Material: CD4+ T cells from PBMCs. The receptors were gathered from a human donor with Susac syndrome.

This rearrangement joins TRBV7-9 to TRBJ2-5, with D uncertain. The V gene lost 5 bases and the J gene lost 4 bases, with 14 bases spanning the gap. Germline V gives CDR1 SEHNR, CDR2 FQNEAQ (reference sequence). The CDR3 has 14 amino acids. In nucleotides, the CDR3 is TGTGCCAGCAGCCGCGATGGCTACGGAGAGACCCAGTACTTC. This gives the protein CASSRDGYGETQYF.

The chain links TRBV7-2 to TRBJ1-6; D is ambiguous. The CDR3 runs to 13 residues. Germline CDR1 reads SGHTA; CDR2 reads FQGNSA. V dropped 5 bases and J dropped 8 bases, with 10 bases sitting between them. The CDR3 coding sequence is TGTGCCAGCAGCGCTACGGTCGATTCACCCCTCCACTTT. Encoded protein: CASSATVDSPLHF.

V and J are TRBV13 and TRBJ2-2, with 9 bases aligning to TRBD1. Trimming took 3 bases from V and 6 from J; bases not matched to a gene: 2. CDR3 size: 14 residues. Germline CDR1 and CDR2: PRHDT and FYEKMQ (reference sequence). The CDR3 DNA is TGTGCCAGCAGCTTGGACAGGGGAGCCGGGGAGCTGTTTTTT. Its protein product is CASSLDRGAGELFF.

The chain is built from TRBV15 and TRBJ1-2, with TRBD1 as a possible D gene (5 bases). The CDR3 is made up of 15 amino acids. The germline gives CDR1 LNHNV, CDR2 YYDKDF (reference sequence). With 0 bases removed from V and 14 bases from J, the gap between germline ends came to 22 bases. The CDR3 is CATSRDGAATGLDTF. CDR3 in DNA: TGTGCCACCAGCAGAGATGGGGCCGCGACGGGCCTAGATACCTTC.

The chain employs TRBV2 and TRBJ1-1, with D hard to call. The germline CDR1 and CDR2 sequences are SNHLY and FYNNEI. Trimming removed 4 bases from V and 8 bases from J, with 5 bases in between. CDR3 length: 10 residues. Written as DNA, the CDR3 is TGTGCCAGCAGTGGGGAGGAAGCTTTCTTT. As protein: CASSGEEAFF.

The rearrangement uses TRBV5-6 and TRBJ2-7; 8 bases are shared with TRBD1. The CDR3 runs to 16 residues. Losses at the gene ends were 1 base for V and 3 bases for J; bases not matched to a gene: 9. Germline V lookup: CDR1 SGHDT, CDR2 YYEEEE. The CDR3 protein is CASSLRLGTGGYEQYF. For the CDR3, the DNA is TGTGCCAGCAGCTTGCGCCTAGGGACAGGCGGCTACGAGCAGTACTTC.

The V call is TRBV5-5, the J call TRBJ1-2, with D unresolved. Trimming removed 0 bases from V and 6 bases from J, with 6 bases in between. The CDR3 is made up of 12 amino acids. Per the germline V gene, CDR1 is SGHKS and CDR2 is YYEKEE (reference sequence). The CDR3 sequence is CASSLGTDGYTF. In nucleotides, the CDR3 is TGTGCCAGCAGCTTGGGGACGGATGGCTACACCTTC.

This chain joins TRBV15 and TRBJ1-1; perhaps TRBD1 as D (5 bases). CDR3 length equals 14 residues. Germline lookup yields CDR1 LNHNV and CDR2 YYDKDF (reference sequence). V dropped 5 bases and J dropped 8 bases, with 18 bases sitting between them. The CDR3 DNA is TGTGCCACCAGCGGATTTGGGACCCGCCGGGAAGCTTTCTTT. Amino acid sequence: CATSGFGTRREAFF. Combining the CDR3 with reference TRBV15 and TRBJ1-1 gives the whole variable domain DAMVIQNPRYQVTQFGKPVTLSCSQTLNHNVMYWYQQKSSQAPKLLFHYYDKDFNNEADTPDNFQSRRPNTSFCFLDIRSPGLGDTAMYLCATSGFGTRREAFFGQGTRLTVV.

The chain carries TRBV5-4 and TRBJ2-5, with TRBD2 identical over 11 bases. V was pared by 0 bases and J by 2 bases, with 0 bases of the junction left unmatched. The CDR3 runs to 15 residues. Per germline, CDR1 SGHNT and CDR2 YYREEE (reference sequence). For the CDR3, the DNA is TGTGCCAGCAGCTTGGTAGCGGGGGGGCAAGAGACCCAGTACTTC. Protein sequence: CASSLVAGGQETQYF. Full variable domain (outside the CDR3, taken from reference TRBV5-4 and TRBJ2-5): ETGVTQSPTHLIKTRGQQVTLRCSSQSGHNTVSWYQQALGQGPQFIFQYYREEENGRGNFPPRFSGLQFPNYSSELNVNALELDDSALYLCASSLVAGGQETQYFGPGTRLLVL.

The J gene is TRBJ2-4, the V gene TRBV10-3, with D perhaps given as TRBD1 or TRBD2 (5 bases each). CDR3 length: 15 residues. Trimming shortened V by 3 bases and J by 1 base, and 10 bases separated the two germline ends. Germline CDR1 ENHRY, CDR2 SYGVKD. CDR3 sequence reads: CAISEGGDAKNIQYF. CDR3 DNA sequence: TGTGCCATCAGTGAAGGTGGGGACGCCAAAAACATTCAGTACTTC.

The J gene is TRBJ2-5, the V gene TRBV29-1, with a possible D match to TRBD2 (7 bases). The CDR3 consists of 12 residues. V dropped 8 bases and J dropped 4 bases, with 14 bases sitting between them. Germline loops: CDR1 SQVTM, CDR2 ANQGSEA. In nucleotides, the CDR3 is TGCAGCTGCGGGGGCGGGGGAGAGACCCAGTACTTC. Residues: CSCGGGGETQYF.

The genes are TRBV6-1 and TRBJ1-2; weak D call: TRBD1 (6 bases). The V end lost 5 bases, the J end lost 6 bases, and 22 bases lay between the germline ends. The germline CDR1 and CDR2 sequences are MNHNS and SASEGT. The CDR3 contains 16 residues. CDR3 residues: CASSPPGTTRFDGYTF. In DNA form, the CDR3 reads TGTGCCAGCAGTCCTCCGGGGACAACCAGGTTCGATGGCTACACCTTC.

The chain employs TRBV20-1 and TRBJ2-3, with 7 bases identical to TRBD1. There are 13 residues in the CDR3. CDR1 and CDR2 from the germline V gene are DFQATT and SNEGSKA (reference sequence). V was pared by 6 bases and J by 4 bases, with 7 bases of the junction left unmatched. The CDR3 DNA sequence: TGCAGTGCACGAGCCCAGGGGGCAGATACGCAGTATTTT. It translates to CSARAQGADTQYF.

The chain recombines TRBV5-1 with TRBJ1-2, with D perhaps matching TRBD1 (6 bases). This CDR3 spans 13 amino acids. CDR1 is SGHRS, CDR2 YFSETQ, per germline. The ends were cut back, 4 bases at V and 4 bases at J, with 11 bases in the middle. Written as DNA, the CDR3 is TGCGCCAGCAGCACTTCGGACAGCTATGGCTACACCTTC. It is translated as CASSTSDSYGYTF. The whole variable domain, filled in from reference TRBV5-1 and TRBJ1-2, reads KAGVTQTPRYLIKTRGQQVTLSCSPISGHRSVSWYQQTPGQGLQFLFEYFSETQRNKGNFPGRFSGRQFSNSRSEMNVSTLELGDSALYLCASSTSDSYGYTFGSGTRLTVV.

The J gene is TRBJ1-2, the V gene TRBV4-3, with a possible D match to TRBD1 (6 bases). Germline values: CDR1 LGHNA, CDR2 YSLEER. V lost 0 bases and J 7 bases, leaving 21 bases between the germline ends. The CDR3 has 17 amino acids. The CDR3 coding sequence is TGCGCCAGCAGCCAAGATCACAGGGCGATTACCTCTCGTGGCTACACCTTC. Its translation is CASSQDHRAITSRGYTF.

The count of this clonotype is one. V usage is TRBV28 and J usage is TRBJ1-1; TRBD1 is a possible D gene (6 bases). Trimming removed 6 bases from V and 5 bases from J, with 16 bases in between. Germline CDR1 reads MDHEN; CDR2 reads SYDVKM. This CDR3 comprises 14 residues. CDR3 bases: TGTGCCAGCAGCCCCGCCCCCAGGGGAACTGAAGCTTTCTTT. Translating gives CASSPAPRGTEAFF.

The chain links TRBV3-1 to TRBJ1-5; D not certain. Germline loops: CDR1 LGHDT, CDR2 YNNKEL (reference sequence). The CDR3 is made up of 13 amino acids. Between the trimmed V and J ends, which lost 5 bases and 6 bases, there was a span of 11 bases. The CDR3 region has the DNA TGTGCCAGCAGCGCTCTCGGAGGTCAGCCCCAGCATTTT. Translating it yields CASSALGGQPQHF.

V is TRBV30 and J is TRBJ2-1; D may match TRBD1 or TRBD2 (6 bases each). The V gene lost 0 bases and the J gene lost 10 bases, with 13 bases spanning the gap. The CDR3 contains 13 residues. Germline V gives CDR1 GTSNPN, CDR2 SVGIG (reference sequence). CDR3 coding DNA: TGTGCCTGGAGTGTCACGGGGGCAGGGGAGCAGTTCTTC. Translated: CAWSVTGAGEQFF.

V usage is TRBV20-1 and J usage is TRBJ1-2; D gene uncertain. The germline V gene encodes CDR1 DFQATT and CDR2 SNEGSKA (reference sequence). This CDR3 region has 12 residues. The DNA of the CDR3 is TGCAGGCCCAATGAGCACGCAAATGGCTACACCTTC. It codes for CRPNEHANGYTF.

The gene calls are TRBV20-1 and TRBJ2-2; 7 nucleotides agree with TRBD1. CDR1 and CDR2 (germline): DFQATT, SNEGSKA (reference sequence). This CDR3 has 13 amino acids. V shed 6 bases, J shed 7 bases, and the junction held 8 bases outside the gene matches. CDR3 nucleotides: TGCAGTGCGAGTCACAGGGGAAGCGGGGAGCTGTTTTTT. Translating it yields CSASHRGSGELFF.

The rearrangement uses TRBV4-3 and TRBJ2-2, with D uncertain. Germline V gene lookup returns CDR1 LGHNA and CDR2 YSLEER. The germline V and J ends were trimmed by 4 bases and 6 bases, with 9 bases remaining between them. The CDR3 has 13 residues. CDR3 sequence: CASSPNWAGELFF. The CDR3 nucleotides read TGCGCCAGCAGCCCGAATTGGGCCGGGGAGCTGTTTTTT.

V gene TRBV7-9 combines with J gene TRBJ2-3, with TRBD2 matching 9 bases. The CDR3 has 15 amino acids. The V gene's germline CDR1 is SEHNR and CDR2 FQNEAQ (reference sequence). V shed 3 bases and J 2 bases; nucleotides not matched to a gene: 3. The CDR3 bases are TGTGCCAGCAGCTTTCGACTAGCGGTCACAGATACGCAGTATTTT. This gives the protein CASSFRLAVTDTQYF.

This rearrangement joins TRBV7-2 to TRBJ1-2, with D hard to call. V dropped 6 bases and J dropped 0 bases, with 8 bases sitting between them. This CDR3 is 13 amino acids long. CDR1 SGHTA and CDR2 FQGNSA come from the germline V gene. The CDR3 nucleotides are TGTGCCAGCAGTCTTGAAGCTAACTATGGCTACACCTTC. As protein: CASSLEANYGYTF. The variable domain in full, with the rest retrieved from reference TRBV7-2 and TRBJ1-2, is GAGVSQSPSNKVTEKGKDVELRCDPISGHTALYWYRQSLGQGLEFLIYFQGNSAPDKSGLPSDRFSAERTGGSVSTLTIQRTQQEDSAVYLCASSLEANYGYTFGSGTRLTVV.

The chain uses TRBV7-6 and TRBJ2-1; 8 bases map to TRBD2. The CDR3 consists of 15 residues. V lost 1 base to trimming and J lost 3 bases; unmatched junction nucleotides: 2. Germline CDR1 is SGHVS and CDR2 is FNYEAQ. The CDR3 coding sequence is TGTGCCAGCAGCTTAGATGCGGGAGGCTACAATGAGCAGTTCTTC. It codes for CASSLDAGGYNEQFF.

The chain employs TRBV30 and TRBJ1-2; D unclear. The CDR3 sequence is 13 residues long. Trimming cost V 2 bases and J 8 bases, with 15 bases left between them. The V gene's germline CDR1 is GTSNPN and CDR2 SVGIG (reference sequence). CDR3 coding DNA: TGTGCCTGGAGTCTCTTAGGAGAGGTGGGCTACACCTTC. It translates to CAWSLLGEVGYTF.

The CDR3 nucleotides are TGTGCCAGCAGTCCCCTGAGGGGGAACACTGAAGCTTTCTTT. It specifies CASSPLRGNTEAFF. This chain uses TRBV28 with TRBJ1-1, with a tentative D call TRBD1 (5 bases). The CDR3 length is 14 residues. Trimming left V 5 bases short and J 1 base short, with 11 bases between. The germline CDR1 and CDR2 sequences are MDHEN and SYDVKM.

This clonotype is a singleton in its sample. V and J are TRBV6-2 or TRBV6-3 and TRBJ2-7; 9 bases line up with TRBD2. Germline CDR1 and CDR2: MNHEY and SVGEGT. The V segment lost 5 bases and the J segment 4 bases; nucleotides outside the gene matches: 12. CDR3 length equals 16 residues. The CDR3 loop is CASSRTRGRADYEQYF. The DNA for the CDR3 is TGTGCCAGCAGTCGTACCCGCGGGAGGGCGGATTACGAGCAGTACTTC.

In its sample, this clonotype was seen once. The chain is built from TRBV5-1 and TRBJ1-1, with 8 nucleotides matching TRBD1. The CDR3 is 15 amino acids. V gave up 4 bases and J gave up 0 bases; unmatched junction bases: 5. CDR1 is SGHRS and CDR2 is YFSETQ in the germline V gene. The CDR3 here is CASSPQGAVNTEAFF. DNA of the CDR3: TGCGCCAGCAGCCCTCAGGGGGCCGTGAACACTGAAGCTTTCTTT.

The DNA of the CDR3 is TGTGCCAGCAGCTTGTTAGTTGGACTAGCGGGAGACGAGCAGTACTTC. As protein: CASSLLVGLAGDEQYF. The chain employs TRBV5-6 and TRBJ2-7; 13 bases map to TRBD2. The junction had 6 bases not matched to a gene; V was cut back by 1 base and J by 5 bases. This CDR3 is built from 16 residues. Germline V lookup: CDR1 SGHDT, CDR2 YYEEEE.

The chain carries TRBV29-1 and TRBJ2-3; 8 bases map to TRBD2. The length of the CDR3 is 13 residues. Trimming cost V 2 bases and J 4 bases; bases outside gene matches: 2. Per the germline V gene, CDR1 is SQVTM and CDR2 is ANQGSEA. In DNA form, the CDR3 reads TGCAGCGTTGAACTGACTAGCGCAGATACGCAGTATTTT. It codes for CSVELTSADTQYF.